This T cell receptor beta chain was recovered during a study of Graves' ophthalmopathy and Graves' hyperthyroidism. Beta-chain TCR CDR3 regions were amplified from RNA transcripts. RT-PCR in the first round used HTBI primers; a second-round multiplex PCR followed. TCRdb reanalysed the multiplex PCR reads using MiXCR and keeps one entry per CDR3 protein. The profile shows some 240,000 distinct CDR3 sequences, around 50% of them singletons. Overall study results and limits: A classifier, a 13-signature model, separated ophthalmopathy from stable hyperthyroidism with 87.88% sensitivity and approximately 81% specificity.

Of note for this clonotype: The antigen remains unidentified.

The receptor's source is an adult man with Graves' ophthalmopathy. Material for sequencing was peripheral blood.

The CDR3 sequence is CASSVVVADRASPLHF. CDR3 DNA sequence: TGTGCCAGCAGCGTAGTGGTTGCGGACAGGGCATCACCCCTCCACTTT. The chain recombines TRBV9 with TRBJ1-6, with 8 bases fitting TRBD1. The CDR3 runs to 16 residues. Germline V gives CDR1 SGDLS, CDR2 YYNGEE. With 0 bases clipped from V and 10 bases from J, the junction kept 9 bases outside the gene matches.